The 21 T cell receptor beta chains presented below share a single source sample, sequenced in a study of T-cell reconstitution after alpha-beta-depleted transplantation in children. Preparation of the TCRbeta library involved a method that used unique molecular identifiers. TCRdb re-called the PCR reads through MiXCR, storing one row per CDR3 protein. The sample lists 640,000 or so distinct CDR3 sequences; around a sixth were seen once. Sequenced here: PBMCs from the stem cell graft donor, sampled from the stem cell graft. Receptors were obtained from a human donor who donated a stem cell graft to a child with acute myeloid leukemia.

This clonotype showed up just a few times. This rearrangement joins TRBV7-8 to TRBJ2-5; no clear D gene. CDR1 is SGHVS, CDR2 FQNEAQ, per germline. The CDR3 consists of 14 residues. Trimming stripped 1 base from V and 1 base from J, with 7 bases between. CDR3: CASSLVAVQETQYF. The CDR3 DNA is TGTGCCAGCAGCTTAGTGGCAGTCCAAGAGACCCAGTACTTC.

This chain connects TRBV7-2 to TRBJ2-7; D is undetermined. The germline gives CDR1 SGHTA, CDR2 FQGNSA. This CDR3 contains 17 residues. The V gene lost 1 base and the J gene lost 2 bases, with 18 bases spanning the gap. The CDR3 reads CASSLVGFGPSAYEQYF. The CDR3 region has the DNA TGTGCCAGCAGCTTAGTCGGTTTTGGTCCTTCGGCCTACGAGCAGTACTTC.

This clonotype appeared many times. CDR3 protein: CASSLVGAESQPQHF. The CDR3 DNA reads TGCGCCAGCAGCTTGGTTGGGGCAGAGAGTCAGCCCCAGCATTTT. The chain recombines TRBV5-1 with TRBJ1-5, with D possibly being TRBD1 (5 bases). The V and J ends lost 0 bases and 6 bases respectively, with 13 bases between them. The germline V gene encodes CDR1 SGHRS and CDR2 YFSETQ. CDR3 length: 15 amino acids.

As regards this clonotype: A much larger clone differs from this one at a single base, so this may be a read error. This chain links TRBV10-3 with TRBJ1-1, with D possibly being TRBD1 (5 bases). The germline CDR1 and CDR2 sequences are ENHRY and SYGVKD. Trimming shortened V by 8 bases and J by 1 base, and 11 bases separated the two germline ends. This CDR3 region has 13 residues. This CDR3 reads CAIWGGENTEAFF. The CDR3 DNA is TGTGCCATCTGGGGAGGGGAGAACACTGAAGCTTTCTTT.

In its sample, this clonotype was seen a few times. This chain uses TRBV4-1 with TRBJ2-2; a possible D gene is TRBD2 (6 bases). Per germline, CDR1 MGHRA and CDR2 YSYEKL. Trimming stripped 0 bases from V and 8 bases from J, with 22 bases between. There are 18 residues in the CDR3. Written as DNA, the CDR3 is TGCGCCAGCAGCCAAGATTGGGGGGAATTAGTTGTTTGGGGGGAGCTGTTTTTT. This translates into CASSQDWGELVVWGELFF.

This clonotype was seen a few times. The rearrangement joins TRBV13 to TRBJ1-5; TRBD1 is a possible D gene (5 bases). The CDR3 contains 14 residues. In germline, CDR1 is PRHDT, CDR2 FYEKMQ (reference sequence). With 8 bases removed from V and 8 bases from J, the gap between germline ends came to 19 bases. CDR3 loop: CASGSGNGGEPQHF. CDR3 DNA sequence: TGTGCCAGCGGGAGCGGGAACGGAGGGGAGCCCCAGCATTTT.

In this sample, this clonotype turned up many times. CDR3 nucleotides: TGTGCCAGCAGCGCCCGGGACAGGGTCGGTTCCCAGTACTTC. Translated: CASSARDRVGSQYF. The V call is TRBV7-7, the J call TRBJ2-5; 9 nucleotides align to TRBD1. Germline CDR1 and CDR2: SSHAT and FNYEAQ (reference sequence). V shed 5 bases and J 9 bases; nucleotides not matched to a gene: 10. The CDR3 has 14 residues.

This clonotype has a count of ten or more. This chain's CDR3 is CSAGLNNQPQHF. Written as DNA, the CDR3 is TGCAGCGCGGGACTTAACAATCAGCCCCAGCATTTT. V gene TRBV29-1 combines with J gene TRBJ1-5; perhaps TRBD1 as D (5 bases). CDR1 SQVTM and CDR2 ANQGSEA come from the germline V gene. This CDR3 has 12 residues. V was shortened by 7 bases and J by 3 bases, with 10 bases between the two germline ends.

The rearrangement uses TRBV7-8 and TRBJ2-1; 11 nucleotides align to TRBD2. J lost 4 bases, V lost 4 bases, and 9 bases had no gene match. The CDR3 consists of 17 residues. Germline V gene sequence: CDR1 SGHVS, CDR2 FQNEAQ. DNA for the CDR3: TGTGCCAGCAGCTCGTTAGGCCTAGCGGGGGGTTACAATGAGCAGTTCTTC. Encoded protein: CASSSLGLAGGYNEQFF. Combining the CDR3 with reference TRBV7-8 and TRBJ2-1 gives the whole variable domain GAGVSQSPRYKVAKRGQDVALRCDPISGHVSLFWYQQALGQGPEFLTYFQNEAQLDKSGLPSDRFFAERPEGSVSTLKIQRTQQEDSAVYLCASSSLGLAGGYNEQFFGPGTRLTVL.

The chain employs TRBV6-2 or TRBV6-3 and TRBJ2-7; D possibly corresponds to TRBD2 (5 bases). The CDR3 is 12 residues long. Germline V CDR1 and CDR2: MNHEY, SVGEGT. The V and J ends lost 6 bases and 4 bases respectively, with 10 bases between them. In nucleotides, the CDR3 is TGTGCCAGCAGCGAGGGTGTTTACGAGCAGTACTTC. Translated: CASSEGVYEQYF.

This chain uses TRBV6-5 with TRBJ1-1; D is unresolved. V gave up 2 bases and J gave up 1 base, with 8 bases separating them. Germline values: CDR1 MNHEY, CDR2 SVGAGI. The length of the CDR3 is 14 residues. This CDR3 is CASSYDVGNTEAFF. DNA for the CDR3: TGTGCCAGCAGTTACGACGTCGGGAACACTGAAGCTTTCTTT.

This chain joins TRBV7-9 and TRBJ2-1; 7 bases fit TRBD2. The V and J ends lost 3 bases and 16 bases, in that order; junction bases with no gene match: 15. The CDR3 sequence is 14 residues long. Germline assignment: CDR1 SEHNR and CDR2 FQNEAQ (reference sequence). CDR3 DNA: TGTGCCAGCAGCTTCTCTTACCGGGACTACGAGCTTTTCTTC. Protein product: CASSFSYRDYELFF.

This clonotype was recorded many times. The rearrangement joins TRBV7-2 to TRBJ1-5; D uncertain. V was cut by 1 base and J by 2 bases, with 9 bases left in between. The CDR3 is made up of 15 amino acids. The germline gives CDR1 SGHTA, CDR2 FQGNSA. CDR3 sequence reads: CASSLEGLRNQPQHF. CDR3 in DNA: TGTGCCAGCAGCTTAGAGGGTCTCCGCAATCAGCCCCAGCATTTT.

This sequence joins TRBV10-2 and TRBJ1-1; unclear D gene. Per germline, CDR1 WSHSY and CDR2 SAAADI. V was clipped by 0 bases and J by 1 base, with 6 bases between them. This CDR3 is 14 amino acids long. CDR3: CASSESATNTEAFF. The CDR3 nucleotides read TGCGCCAGCAGTGAGTCAGCTACGAACACTGAAGCTTTCTTT.

This clonotype was seen at least ten times. The chain has TRBV4-3 and TRBJ2-2; 7 nucleotides line up with TRBD2. The length of the CDR3 is 15 residues. Trimming at V came to 1 base and at J to 6 bases, leaving 5 bases not matched to a gene. Germline lookup yields CDR1 LGHNA and CDR2 YSLEER. The DNA of the CDR3 is TGCGCCAGCAGCCAAGGTTGGGAGGGCGCCGGGGAGCTGTTTTTT. Translation gives CASSQGWEGAGELFF.

The chain carries TRBV5-1 and TRBJ1-5, with TRBD1 matching over 8 bases. From germline, CDR1 is SGHRS and CDR2 YFSETQ. V was pared by 0 bases and J by 2 bases, with 7 bases of the junction left unmatched. The CDR3 sequence is 17 residues long. In nucleotides, the CDR3 is TGCGCCAGCAGCTTGGGGGCCTTACAGGGGGGCAATCAGCCCCAGCATTTT. Protein: CASSLGALQGGNQPQHF.

This clonotype has more than one count but fewer than ten. J is TRBJ2-7 and V is TRBV5-1; 7 bases are shared with TRBD2. V trimming: 3 bases; J trimming: 4 bases; junction bases outside the gene matches: 10. Germline CDR1 reads SGHRS; CDR2 reads YFSETQ. The CDR3 loop spans 15 amino acids. CDR3 in amino acids: CASSSRREGVYEQYV. The CDR3 nucleotides are TGCGCCAGCAGCTCCCGAAGGGAGGGCGTATACGAGCAGTACGTC.

This chain uses TRBV15 with TRBJ2-2, with no clear D. V was trimmed by 6 bases and J by 8 bases, leaving 19 bases between them. The length of the CDR3 is 15 residues. Germline CDR1 is LNHNV and CDR2 is YYDKDF (reference sequence). In nucleotides, the CDR3 is TGTGCCACCAGTGGTTTTATAGGCTTGCCTGGGGAGCTGTTTTTT. Translating gives CATSGFIGLPGELFF.

This clonotype was seen repeatedly, ten times or more. The J gene is TRBJ1-2, the V gene TRBV29-1; D might be TRBD1 (6 bases). CDR1 is SQVTM, CDR2 ANQGSEA, per germline. The CDR3 consists of 13 residues. Trimming shortened V by 2 bases and J by 2 bases, and 9 bases separated the two germline ends. The CDR3 loop is CSVEFTGNYGYTF. The CDR3 DNA reads TGCAGCGTTGAATTCACAGGGAACTATGGCTACACCTTC.

This clonotype was counted at least ten times. V usage is TRBV25-1 and J usage is TRBJ2-5, with 11 bases aligning to TRBD2. Trimming cost V 3 bases and J 5 bases; bases outside gene matches: 5. The CDR3 loop spans 15 amino acids. Germline-derived CDR1 and CDR2 are MGHDK and SYGVNS. The CDR3 region is CASSDVSGGAETQYF. CDR3 nucleotide sequence: TGTGCCAGCAGTGACGTTAGCGGGGGGGCGGAGACCCAGTACTTC.

This clonotype was counted between two and nine times. The J gene is TRBJ2-1, the V gene TRBV25-1; 11 positions agree with TRBD2. The CDR3 is 14 residues long. The junction had 4 bases not matched to a gene; V was cut back by 8 bases and J by 4 bases. Looked up from germline, CDR1 is MGHDK and CDR2 is SYGVNS. The CDR3 sequence: CASATSGGYNEQFF. CDR3 DNA: TGTGCCAGCGCCACTAGCGGGGGTTACAATGAGCAGTTCTTC. Variable domain in full (rest from reference TRBV25-1 and TRBJ2-1): EADIYQTPRYLVIGTGKKITLECSQTMGHDKMYWYQQDPGMELHLIHYSYGVNSTEKGDLSSESTVSRIRTEHFPLTLESARPSHTSQYLCASATSGGYNEQFFGPGTRLTVL.